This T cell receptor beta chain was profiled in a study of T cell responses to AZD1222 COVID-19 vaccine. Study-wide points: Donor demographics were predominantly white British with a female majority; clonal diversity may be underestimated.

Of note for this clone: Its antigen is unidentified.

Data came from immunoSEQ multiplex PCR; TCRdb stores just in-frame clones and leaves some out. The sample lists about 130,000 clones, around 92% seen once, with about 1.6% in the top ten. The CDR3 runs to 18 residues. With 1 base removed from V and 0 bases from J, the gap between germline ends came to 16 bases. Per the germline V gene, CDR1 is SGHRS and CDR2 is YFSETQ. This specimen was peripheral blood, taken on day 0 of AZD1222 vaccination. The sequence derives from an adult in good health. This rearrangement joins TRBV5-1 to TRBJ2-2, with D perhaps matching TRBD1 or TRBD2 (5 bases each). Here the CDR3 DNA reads TGCGCCAGCAGCTTGAGATCGCCCCGGGACGCGAACACCGGGGAGCTGTTTTTT. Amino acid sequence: CASSLRSPRDANTGELFF.